Shown below are 7 T cell receptor beta chains from a single sample sequenced in a study of shared clonotypes between healthy human individuals. Terminally differentiated effector memory CD45RA+ cells were excluded by CCR7 positive selection of CD45RO-negative cells. Sequencing was performed with immunoSEQ multiplex PCR; in TCRdb, only in-frame clones are kept and a portion is missing. Here the sample spans over 2 million clones, about 95% being singletons. Sequenced: naive CD8+ T cells sorted from blood. The receptors shown here come from a man between 18 and 35 years old in good health.

The chain carries TRBV4-1 and TRBJ1-1; no definite D call. The CDR3 is 19 amino acids. CDR1 and CDR2 from the germline V gene are MGHRA and YSYEKL. Between the trimmed V and J ends, which lost 0 bases and 2 bases, there was a span of 22 bases. This CDR3 is CASSQDSKPTMQTNTEAFF. The CDR3, as DNA: TGCGCCAGCAGCCAAGATTCTAAGCCAACAATGCAAACTAACACTGAAGCTTTCTTT.

This clone was seen once. The V call is TRBV10-1, the J call TRBJ2-7; 10 bases agree with TRBD1. Germline assignment: CDR1 WNHNN and CDR2 SYGVQD (reference sequence). The V gene end was trimmed by 2 bases and the J gene end by 3 bases; junction bases not matched to a gene: 1. The CDR3 runs to 14 residues. The CDR3 coding sequence is TGCGCCAGCAGTGAGGGGACAGGGGTCTACGAGCAGTACTTC. This translates into CASSEGTGVYEQYF.

The rearrangement joins TRBV21-1 to TRBJ2-7; the table's D gene call, TRBD1, was not cross checked with the DNA. TRBV21-1 is flagged as a pseudogene. CDR3 length equals 18 residues. CDR3 DNA sequence: TGTGCCAGCAGCCCGGACAGGGAATCCCTCGCGGCGCGCTACGAGCAGTACTTC. It encodes CASSPDRESLAARYEQYF.

This chain joins TRBV4-1 and TRBJ1-2, with 9 positions matching TRBD1. J lost 5 bases, V lost 1 base, and 14 bases had no gene match. The CDR3 spans 18 residues. Germline values: CDR1 MGHRA, CDR2 YSYEKL. In DNA, the CDR3 is TGCGCCAGCAGCCAAGTCCCCGGAAGACGGGACAGGGAATATGGCTACACCTTC. Its translation is CASSQVPGRRDREYGYTF.

This clone was seen just once. The chain combines TRBV6-5 with TRBJ2-7; 11 bases are shared with TRBD1. This CDR3 is 15 amino acids long. V lost 5 bases, J lost 7 bases, and 10 bases stayed unmatched. Germline values: CDR1 MNHEY, CDR2 SVGAGI. CDR3 nucleotides: TGTGCCAGCAGTCCCCGGACAGGGGGCGAAGAAGAGCAGTACTTC. Translated, it gives CASSPRTGGEEEQYF.

The rearrangement links TRBV19 to TRBJ2-3, with TRBD1 identical over 9 bases. The J segment lost 4 bases and the V segment lost 4 bases, leaving 6 bases of the junction unmatched. Germline loops: CDR1 LNHDA, CDR2 SQIVND (reference sequence). The CDR3 loop spans 15 amino acids. CDR3 DNA: TGTGCCAGTAGTAAGCGACAGGGGGTGGCAGATACGCAGTATTTT. Translation: CASSKRQGVADTQYF.

J is TRBJ2-1 and V is TRBV27; the match to TRBD2 covers 10 bases. This CDR3 spans 17 amino acids. CDR1 is MNHEY, CDR2 SMNVEV, per germline (reference sequence). Trimming cost V 5 bases and J 1 base; bases outside gene matches: 8. The CDR3 DNA is TGTGCCAGCAGTCCCATAGCGGGAGGCCTATCCTACAATGAGCAGTTCTTC. Translated: CASSPIAGGLSYNEQFF.